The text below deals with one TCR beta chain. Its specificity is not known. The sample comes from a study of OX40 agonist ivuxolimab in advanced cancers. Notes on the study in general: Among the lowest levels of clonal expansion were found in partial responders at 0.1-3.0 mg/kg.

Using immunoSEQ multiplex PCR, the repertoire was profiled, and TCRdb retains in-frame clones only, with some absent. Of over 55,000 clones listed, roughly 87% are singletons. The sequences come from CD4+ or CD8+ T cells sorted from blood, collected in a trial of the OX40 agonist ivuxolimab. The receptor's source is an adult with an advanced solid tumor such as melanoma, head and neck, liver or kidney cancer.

CDR3 DNA sequence: TGTGCCAGCAGCTCCAGCTCTGGAAACACCATATATTTT. This gives the protein CASSSSSGNTIYF. V gene TRBV11-2 combines with J gene TRBJ1-3, with D unresolved. Germline CDR1 SGHAT, CDR2 FQNNGV. The CDR3 sequence is 13 residues long. Trimming cost V 4 bases and J 0 bases, with 4 bases left between them.